This T cell receptor (beta chain) is from a study of shared T cell receptors in the human thymus. The method was immunoSEQ multiplex PCR; TCRdb's version includes in-frame clones alone and lacks a portion of them. The sample has 500,000 to 850,000 clones, more than 75% seen once. The same data also contributed to another study, on human thymus T cells. That study adds: Immunologically healthy infants in Finland undergoing congenital heart defect surgery were the donors. Resections from corrective heart surgery supplied the thymus tissue. Thymic as well as blood repertoires seemed to favor certain V and J genes unevenly. Thymic repertoires of unrelated individuals were reported in related research to overlap highly.

The TCR originated in a boy in the first two years of life with a congenital heart defect. Sequencing was carried out using thymocytes.

CDR3 in amino acids: CASSSTSSYEQYF. The CDR3 DNA reads as TGTGCCAGCAGCTCGACTAGCTCCTACGAGCAGTACTTC. J is TRBJ2-7 and V is TRBV5-6; possibly TRBD2 for D (6 bases). The CDR3 has 13 residues. Trimming took 3 bases from V and 0 from J, leaving 7 bases between them. The germline gives CDR1 SGHDT, CDR2 YYEEEE.